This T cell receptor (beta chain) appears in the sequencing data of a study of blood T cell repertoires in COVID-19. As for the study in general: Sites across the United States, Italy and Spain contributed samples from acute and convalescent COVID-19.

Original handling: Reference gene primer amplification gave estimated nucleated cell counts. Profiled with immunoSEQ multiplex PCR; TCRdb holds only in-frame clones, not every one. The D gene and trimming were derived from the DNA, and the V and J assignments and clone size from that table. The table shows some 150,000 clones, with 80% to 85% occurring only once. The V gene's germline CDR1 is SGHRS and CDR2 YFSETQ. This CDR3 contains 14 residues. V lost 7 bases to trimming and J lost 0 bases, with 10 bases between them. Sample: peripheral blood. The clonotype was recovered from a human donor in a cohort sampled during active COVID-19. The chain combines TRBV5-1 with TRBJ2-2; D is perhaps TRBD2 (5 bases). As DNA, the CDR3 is TGCGCCAGCTCAGGACTCGCGAACACCGGGGAGCTGTTTTTT. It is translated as CASSGLANTGELFF.